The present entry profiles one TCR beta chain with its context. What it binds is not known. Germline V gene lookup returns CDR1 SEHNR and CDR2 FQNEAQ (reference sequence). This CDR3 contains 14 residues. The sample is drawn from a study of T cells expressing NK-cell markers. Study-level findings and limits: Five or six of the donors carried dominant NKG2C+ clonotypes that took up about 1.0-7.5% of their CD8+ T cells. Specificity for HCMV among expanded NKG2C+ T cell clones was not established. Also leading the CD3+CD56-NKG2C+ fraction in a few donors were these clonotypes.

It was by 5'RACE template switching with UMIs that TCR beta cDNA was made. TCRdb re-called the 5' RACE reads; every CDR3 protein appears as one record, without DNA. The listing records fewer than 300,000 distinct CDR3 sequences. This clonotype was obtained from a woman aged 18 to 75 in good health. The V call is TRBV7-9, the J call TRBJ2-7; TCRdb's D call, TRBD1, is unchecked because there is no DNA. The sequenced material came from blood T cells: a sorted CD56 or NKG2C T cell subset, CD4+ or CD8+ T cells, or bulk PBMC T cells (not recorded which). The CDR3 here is CASSLEGTLADQYF.